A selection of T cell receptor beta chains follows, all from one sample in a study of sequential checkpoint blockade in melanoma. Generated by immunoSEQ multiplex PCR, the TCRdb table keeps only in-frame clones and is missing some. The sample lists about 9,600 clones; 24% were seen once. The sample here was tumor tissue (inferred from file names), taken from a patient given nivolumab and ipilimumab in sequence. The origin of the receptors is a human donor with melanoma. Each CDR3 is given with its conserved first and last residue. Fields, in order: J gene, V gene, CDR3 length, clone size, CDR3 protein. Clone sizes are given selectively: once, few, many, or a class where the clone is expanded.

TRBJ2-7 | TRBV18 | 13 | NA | CASSSGTNPEQYF
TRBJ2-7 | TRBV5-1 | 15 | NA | CASSSREGVSYEQYF
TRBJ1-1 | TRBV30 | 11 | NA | CAWSAPRQAFF
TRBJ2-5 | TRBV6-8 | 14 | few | CASRLAGHQETQYF
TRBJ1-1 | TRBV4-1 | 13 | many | CASSQGSLTEAFF
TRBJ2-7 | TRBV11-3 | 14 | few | CASSRGLAGWEQYF
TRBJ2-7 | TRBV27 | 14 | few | CASRPQYHSYEQYF
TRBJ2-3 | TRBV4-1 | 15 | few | CASSQAGLAADTQYF
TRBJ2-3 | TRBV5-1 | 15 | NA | CASSLSSGNTDTQYF
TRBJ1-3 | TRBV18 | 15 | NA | CASSPALGSGNTIYF
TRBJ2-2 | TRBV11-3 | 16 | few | CASSLGDRTYSGELFF
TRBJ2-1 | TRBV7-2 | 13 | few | CASSLAPLNEQFF
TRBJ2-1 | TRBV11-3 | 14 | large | CASSLWDSNNEQFF
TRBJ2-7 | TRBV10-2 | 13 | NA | CASGDRGRVEQYF
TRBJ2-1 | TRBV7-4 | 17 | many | CASSLYGRDYSYNEQFF
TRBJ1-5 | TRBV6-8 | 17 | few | CASSDGGTGMSNQPQHF
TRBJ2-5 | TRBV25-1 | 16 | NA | CASSEFLGTREETQYF
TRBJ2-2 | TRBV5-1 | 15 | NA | CASRSSGGDTGELFF
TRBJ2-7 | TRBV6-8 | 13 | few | CASSYSNAYEQYF
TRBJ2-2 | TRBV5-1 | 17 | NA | CASSLYFVGRNTGELFF
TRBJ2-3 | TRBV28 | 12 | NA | CASTPPRGTQYF
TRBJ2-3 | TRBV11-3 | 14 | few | CASSLDPGTDTQYF
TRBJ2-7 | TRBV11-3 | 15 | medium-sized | CASSSPGTVAYEQYF
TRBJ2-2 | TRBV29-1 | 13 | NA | CSGGTSAGGELFF
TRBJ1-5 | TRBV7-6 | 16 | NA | CASTDRTGRSNQPQHF
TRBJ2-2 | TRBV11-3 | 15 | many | CASKRGAHNTGELFF
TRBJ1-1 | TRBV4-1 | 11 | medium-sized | CASSANTEAFF
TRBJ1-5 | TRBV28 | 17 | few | CASSSLGAGGGNQPQHF
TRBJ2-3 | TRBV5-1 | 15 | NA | CASSSDPLNTDTQYF
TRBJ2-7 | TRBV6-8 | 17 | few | CASSYPPGEVTGYEQYF
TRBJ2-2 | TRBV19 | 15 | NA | CASSILASNTGELFF